These 16 T cell receptor beta chains were sequenced from one sample in a study of blood T cell repertoires in COVID-19. TCRdb's copy holds only in-frame clones and misses some; the assay was immunoSEQ multiplex PCR. The top ten clones hold under 8% of a sample with about 110,000 clones, 76% of them seen once. The sequencing sample was made of peripheral blood. Source of these receptors: a man at least 80 years old with COVID-19, enrolled during active disease.

The rearrangement joins TRBV6-2 or TRBV6-3 to TRBJ1-4; perhaps TRBD1 as D (5 bases). The CDR3 length is 13 residues. The germline V gene has CDR1 MNHEY and CDR2 SVGEGT. V lost 5 bases to trimming and J lost 7 bases, with 11 bases between them. The CDR3 nucleotides are TGTGCCAGCAGTCCCCAGGGAGGTGAAAAACTGTTTTTT. Protein: CASSPQGGEKLFF.

This clone was recorded a few times. This chain connects TRBV23-1 to TRBJ1-4; maybe TRBD1 (5 bases). TRBV23-1 is designated an ORF whose function remains uncertain. The V gene lost 4 bases and the J gene lost 7 bases, with 13 bases spanning the gap. The CDR3 covers 14 residues. The CDR3 spells CASSRVREGEKLFF. DNA for the CDR3: TGCGCCAGCAGTCGGGTCAGGGAGGGTGAAAAACTGTTTTTT.

This chain connects TRBV3-1 (or the pseudogene TRBV3-2) to TRBJ2-4; no reliable D call. This CDR3 has 13 residues. V lost 1 base to trimming and J lost 5 bases, with 6 bases between them. The germline V gene encodes CDR1 LGHDT and CDR2 YNNKEL (reference sequence). The CDR3 nucleotides are TGTGCCAGCAGCCAAGGAGCACAAAACATTCAGTACTTC. Translation gives CASSQGAQNIQYF.

The chain combines TRBV7-2 with TRBJ2-2, with D perhaps TRBD2 (6 bases). Trimming took 1 base from V and 6 from J, leaving 12 bases between them. CDR3 length equals 15 residues. Germline V gene data show CDR1 as SGHTA and CDR2 as FQGNSA. As DNA, the CDR3 is TGTGCCAGCAGCTTAGGTGTCGGGACTGCCGGGGAGCTGTTTTTT. Translated, it gives CASSLGVGTAGELFF.

The V and J genes are TRBV20-1 and TRBJ2-7; 7 bases fit TRBD2. This CDR3 comprises 17 residues. Germline CDR1 DFQATT, CDR2 SNEGSKA (reference sequence). V gave up 3 bases and J gave up 3 bases; unmatched junction bases: 17. The DNA for the CDR3 is TGCAGTGCTAGTTCGGGCAGCGTAGCGGGTGGTATCTACGAGCAGTACTTC. Its protein product is CSASSGSVAGGIYEQYF.

This chain connects TRBV19 to TRBJ1-5; possibly TRBD1 for D (5 bases). There are 13 residues in the CDR3. The ends were cut back, 7 bases at V and 7 bases at J, with 14 bases in the middle. Germline V gene sequence: CDR1 LNHDA, CDR2 SQIVND (reference sequence). The CDR3 sequence: CASTPSGVQPQHF. The CDR3, as DNA: TGTGCCAGTACCCCATCGGGGGTACAGCCCCAGCATTTT.

V usage is TRBV15 and J usage is TRBJ2-3; 10 bases map to TRBD1. The length of the CDR3 is 16 residues. The ends lost 4 bases at V and 0 bases at J; junction bases unmatched: 4. Per the germline V gene, CDR1 is LNHNV and CDR2 is YYDKDF (reference sequence). CDR3 amino acids: CATSKTGGSSTDTQYF. The CDR3 nucleotides read TGTGCCACCAGCAAGACAGGGGGCTCGAGCACAGATACGCAGTATTTT.

The chain links TRBV29-1 to TRBJ1-1, with D uncertain. The germline gives CDR1 SQVTM, CDR2 ANQGSEA. The CDR3 consists of 11 residues. Deletions cut 3 bases from V and 2 bases from J, with 4 bases between. Here the CDR3 reads CSVDRNTEAFF. Written as DNA, the CDR3 is TGCAGCGTTGACAGAAACACTGAAGCTTTCTTT.

This chain uses TRBV5-1 with TRBJ1-2; TRBD1 agrees at 7 bases. V was clipped by 5 bases and J by 4 bases; unmatched bases: 8. This CDR3 region has 14 residues. CDR1 is SGHRS and CDR2 is YFSETQ in the germline V gene. DNA of the CDR3: TGCGCCAGCAGTCGGGACAGCGGGCCCTATGGCTACACCTTC. Protein sequence: CASSRDSGPYGYTF.

Comments on this clone: A read error may account for a junction end that differs from germline. The chain links TRBV7-8 to TRBJ2-7, with TRBD2 matching over 10 bases. Germline CDR1 is SGHVS and CDR2 is FQNEAQ. The CDR3 runs 16 residues. The CDR3 reads CASSSSLAGVSHEQYF. Written as DNA, the CDR3 is TGTGCCAGCAGCTCGTCGCTAGCGGGAGTCTCCCACGAGCAGTACTTC.

This clone was observed once. The chain has TRBV18 and TRBJ2-3, with D possibly matching TRBD2 (5 bases). The CDR3 is 15 amino acids. Between the trimmed V and J ends, which lost 1 base and 2 bases, there was a span of 10 bases. From germline, CDR1 is KGHSH and CDR2 LQKENI. CDR3 residues: CASSPQGASTDTQYF. As DNA, the CDR3 is TGTGCCAGCTCACCACAGGGAGCCTCCACAGATACGCAGTATTTT.

This chain uses TRBV5-6 with TRBJ2-7; 9 nucleotides align to TRBD2. Per germline, CDR1 SGHDT and CDR2 YYEEEE. The trim removed 0 bases at V and 3 bases at J, leaving 4 bases unmatched. There are 15 residues in the CDR3. In DNA form, the CDR3 reads TGTGCCAGCAGCTTGGGGACTAGCGAAGACTACGAGCAGTACTTC. Translated, it gives CASSLGTSEDYEQYF.

This clone came up once. The chain joins TRBV27 to TRBJ2-2, with TRBD1 matching over 9 bases. This CDR3 contains 16 residues. Germline CDR1 is MNHEY and CDR2 is SMNVEV (reference sequence). The junction had 7 bases not matched to a gene; V was cut back by 5 bases and J by 3 bases. CDR3 nucleotide sequence: TGTGCCAGCAGTAGTGGGACAGGGAGGTACACCGGGGAGCTGTTTTTT. This gives the protein CASSSGTGRYTGELFF.

This sequence joins TRBV11-3 and TRBJ2-3, with D possibly being TRBD1 (5 bases). The CDR3 is made up of 14 amino acids. The V gene's germline CDR1 is SGHNT and CDR2 YENEEA. The germline V and J ends were trimmed by 3 bases and 2 bases, with 9 bases remaining between them. The CDR3 sequence: CASSFNGHTDTQYF. The CDR3 DNA follows: TGTGCCAGCAGCTTTAACGGACACACAGATACGCAGTATTTT.

The chain employs TRBV28 and TRBJ2-1, with TRBD2 matching 9 bases. CDR3 size: 14 residues. Germline V CDR1 and CDR2: MDHEN, SYDVKM. With V trimmed by 4 bases and J by 5 bases, 3 bases remained unmatched. CDR3 residues: CASSSIAGDNEQFF. In nucleotides, the CDR3 is TGTGCCAGCAGTTCAATAGCGGGAGACAATGAGCAGTTCTTC.

V and J are TRBV7-8 and TRBJ2-1; 10 bases line up with TRBD1. Germline lookup yields CDR1 SGHVS and CDR2 FQNEAQ. J was trimmed by 6 bases and V by 5 bases; bases with no gene match: 4. CDR3 length equals 14 residues. The CDR3 DNA reads as TGTGCCAGCAGCCACCGGGACAGGGGCAATGAGCAGTTCTTC. Encoded protein: CASSHRDRGNEQFF.